This T cell receptor (beta chain) was retrieved from a study of blood T cell repertoires in COVID-19. Turning to the study itself: From the United States, Italy and Spain came samples of acute and convalescent COVID-19. PBMCs, B-cell-depleted T cells, or T cells provided the cDNA or gDNA that made up the material.

Germline values: CDR1 SGHRS, CDR2 YFSETQ. The CDR3 length is 20 residues. V dropped 4 bases and J dropped 1; count of bases not matched to a gene: 15. In the original workflow: How many nucleated cells were present was estimated from reference gene primer amplification. The data were produced by immunoSEQ multiplex PCR, yet TCRdb's version contains in-frame clones alone and is incomplete. That table gives V, J and clone size, and the DNA gave D and trimming. In the table there are over 100,000 clones, 70% to 80% of which are singletons. This chain links TRBV5-1 with TRBJ2-6, with 9 bases fitting TRBD2. The sample was peripheral blood. This clonotype was sampled from a man aged 55 to 70 with active or convalescent COVID-19. The CDR3 nucleotides read TGCGCCAGCAGCCCCGCGGGGGGGACCCTGGAGGGATCTGGGGCCAACGTCCTGACTTTC. Encoded protein: CASSPAGGTLEGSGANVLTF.